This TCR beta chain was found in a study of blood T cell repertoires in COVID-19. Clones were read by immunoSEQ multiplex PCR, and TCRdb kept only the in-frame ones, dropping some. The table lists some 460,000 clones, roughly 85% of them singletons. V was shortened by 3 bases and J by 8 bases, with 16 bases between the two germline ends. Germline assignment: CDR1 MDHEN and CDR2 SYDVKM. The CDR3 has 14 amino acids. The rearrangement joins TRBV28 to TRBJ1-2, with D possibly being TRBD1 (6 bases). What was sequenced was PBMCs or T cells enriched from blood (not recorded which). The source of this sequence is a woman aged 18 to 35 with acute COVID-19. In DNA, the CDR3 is TGTGCCAGCAGTTTGGCAGAGGGGGTGAGCGGCTACACCTTC. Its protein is CASSLAEGVSGYTF.